A selection of T cell receptor beta chains follows, all from one sample in a study of T cell responses to AZD1222 COVID-19 vaccine. Clones were sequenced by immunoSEQ multiplex PCR, and TCRdb holds only the in-frame ones, with some missing. The profile shows 110,000 to 150,000 clones, about 92% of them singletons. The input for sequencing was peripheral blood, taken on day 0 of AZD1222 vaccination. The receptors stem from an adult in good health. Both conserved end residues are part of each CDR3.

J gene,V gene,CDR3 protein
TRBJ2-6,TRBV6-5,CASSSSGANVLTF
TRBJ1-6,TRBV30,CACSGGRLSSYNSPLHF
TRBJ1-2,TRBV25-1,CASSERAGFGYTF
TRBJ2-7,TRBV9,CASGGNYEQYF
TRBJ2-5,TRBV5-1,CASSLGGRGETQYF
TRBJ2-6,TRBV14,CASSQGPRGRAGANVLTF
TRBJ1-1,TRBV18,CASSTNRGNTEAFF
TRBJ2-7,TRBV19,CASSVRVQGADEQYF
TRBJ1-6,TRBV3-1/TRBV3-2,CASTDRVGSPLHF
TRBJ2-3,TRBV5-8,CASSLDQGYTDTQYF
TRBJ1-5,TRBV2,CASSEGSVNPQHF
TRBJ1-4,TRBV7-9,CASSADRGPNEKLFF
TRBJ1-1,TRBV18,CASSPGGGGNTEAFF
TRBJ1-5,TRBV7-8,CASSLARTALAHQPQHF
TRBJ1-4,TRBV9,CASSVRDRLYGKEKLFF
TRBJ1-1,TRBV12-3/TRBV12-4,CASSFRWTEAFF
TRBJ2-3,TRBV29-1,CSVEGLAGGITDTQYF
TRBJ2-3,TRBV5-1,CASSASGGPRDTQYF
TRBJ1-1,TRBV5-6,CASSLGDTEAFF
TRBJ2-1,TRBV5-1,CASSLGWSGSEQFF
TRBJ1-5,TRBV7-2,CASSPTRGNQPQHF
TRBJ1-4,TRBV5-1,CASSLGAANEKLFF
TRBJ1-2,TRBV7-9,CASTLPGGNYGYTF
TRBJ2-3,TRBV19,CASSYGGAGSTDTQYF
TRBJ2-7,TRBV2,CASVPGIYGEQYF
TRBJ2-3,TRBV18,CASSPPGSADTQYF
TRBJ2-1,TRBV4-1,CASSLLGVQNEQFF
TRBJ2-7,TRBV30,CAWSVVTGAYEQYF
TRBJ1-2,TRBV3-1/TRBV3-2,CASSHFRQIYGYTF
TRBJ2-7,TRBV7-9,CASSLFADEQYF
TRBJ2-7,TRBV7-2,CASSLEAGSSYEQYF
TRBJ2-2,TRBV7-3,CASSLAGYAGELFF
TRBJ1-3,TRBV18,CASSPNGVSSGNTIYF
TRBJ2-7,TRBV2,CASSRQGIDEQYF
TRBJ2-1,TRBV4-2,CASSHPLLGEGNEQFF
TRBJ1-2,TRBV5-4,CASSLPRERYGYTF
TRBJ1-1,TRBV6-2/TRBV6-3,CASSYGQGGWTEAFF
TRBJ2-5,TRBV6-6,CASSPSTLRQETQYF
TRBJ2-3,TRBV7-9,CASSLLGTHTDTQYF
TRBJ1-2,TRBV7-9,CASSLAGTGASYGYTF
TRBJ1-1,TRBV12-3/TRBV12-4,CASSTSGTEAFF
TRBJ1-6,TRBV6-5,CASRDRGNSPLHF
TRBJ2-1,TRBV27,CASSYTGGGEQFF
TRBJ2-7,TRBV6-2/TRBV6-3,CASSSYRDRRYEQYF